This is a list of T cell receptor beta chains from one sample in a study of shared clonotypes between healthy human individuals. Sequenced by immunoSEQ multiplex PCR; TCRdb stores in-frame clones only, minus some. The table shows roughly 2.5 million clones, with roughly 92% occurring only once. The sequencing input was naive CD4+ T cells sorted from blood. Receptors originate from a man between 18 and 29 years old in good health. The CDR3 runs from the conserved cysteine through the conserved F or W. Fields, in order: CDR3 length, V gene, J gene, CDR3 protein.

17	TRBV27	TRBJ2-1	CASGRVAGKSSYNEQFF
12	TRBV10-3	TRBJ2-7	CAISVSMSEQYF
18	TRBV15	TRBJ2-6	CATSRDITVSSGANVLTF
14	TRBV5-4	TRBJ1-2	CASSVGHSAGGYTF
15	TRBV10-3	TRBJ1-5	CAISESGSQGLAQHF
15	TRBV15	TRBJ1-5	CATSRDDRVGQPQHF
16	TRBV4-3	TRBJ1-6	CASSQEGQASNSPLHF
16	TRBV5-6	TRBJ2-4	CASSLGGTGWQAIQYF
13	TRBV2	TRBJ2-7	CASSGQAAYEQYF
13	TRBV29-1	TRBJ2-1	CSAERSSYNEQFF
15	TRBV19	TRBJ1-5	CASSIALRGDQPQHF
14	TRBV10-3	TRBJ2-7	CAISGAGLPYEQYF
15	TRBV2	TRBJ2-1	CASRPLLDLFNEQFF
16	TRBV13	TRBJ2-5	CASSLGTGTGKETQYF
13	TRBV18	TRBJ2-1	CASSQGRQDEQFF
15	TRBV18	TRBJ2-3	CASSQGQSRTDTQYF
19	TRBV7-8	TRBJ2-2	CASSLDELAGKGQAGELFF
15	TRBV6-5	TRBJ2-7	CASSRSAPRFYEQYF
16	TRBV18	TRBJ2-1	CASSPPRGTAYNEQFF